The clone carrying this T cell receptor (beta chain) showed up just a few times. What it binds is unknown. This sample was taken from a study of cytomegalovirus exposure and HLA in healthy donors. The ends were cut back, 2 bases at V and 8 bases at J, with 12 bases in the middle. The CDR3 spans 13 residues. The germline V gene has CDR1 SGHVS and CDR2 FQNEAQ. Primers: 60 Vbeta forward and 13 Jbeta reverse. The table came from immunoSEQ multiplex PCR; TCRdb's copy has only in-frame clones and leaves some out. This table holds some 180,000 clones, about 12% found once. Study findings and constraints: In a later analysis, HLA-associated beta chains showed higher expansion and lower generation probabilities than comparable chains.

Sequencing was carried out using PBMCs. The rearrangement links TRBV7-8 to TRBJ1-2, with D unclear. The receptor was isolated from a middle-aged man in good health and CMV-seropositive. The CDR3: CASSLSTVGGYTF. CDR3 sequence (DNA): TGTGCCAGCAGCTTAAGCACAGTGGGCGGCTACACCTTC.